This entry lists 30 T cell receptor beta chains sequenced from one sample in a study of post-analysis software for immune sequencing data. Findings of the study overall: Patients had higher frequencies than controls of roughly 5 TRBV segments, including TRBV5-6, TRBV5-1 and TRBV20-1.

Antigens of these TCRs are unknown. The TCR beta cDNA libraries carried unique molecular identifiers. TCRdb reprocessed the PCR reads with MiXCR, giving one entry per CDR3 protein. The sample carries a few hundred thousand distinct CDR3 sequences, about a third recorded once. Sequencing input: blood. These receptors came from a girl between 10 and 17 years old with multiple sclerosis.

This clonotype was seen more than once but under ten times. The rearrangement joins TRBV28 to TRBJ2-5, with D maybe TRBD1 (5 bases). From germline, CDR1 is MDHEN and CDR2 SYDVKM. The length of the CDR3 is 15 residues. Trimming took 7 bases from V and 5 from J, leaving 20 bases between them. CDR3 amino acids: CASTSEGPGRETQYF. The CDR3 bases are TGTGCCAGCACCTCCGAAGGGCCAGGGCGGGAGACCCAGTACTTC.

In regard to this clonotype: A read error may produce the germline difference seen at one junction end. This chain connects TRBV29-1 to TRBJ2-3; D might be TRBD1 (5 bases). In germline, CDR1 is SQVTM, CDR2 ANQGSEA. The CDR3 has 13 amino acids. In DNA form, the CDR3 reads TGCGGCGTGCGGACAAACATCACAGATACGCAGTATTTT. Its translation is CGVRTNITDTQYF.

The chain has TRBV18 and TRBJ2-7, with 10 positions matching TRBD1. CDR1 and CDR2 (germline): KGHSH, LQKENI. J lost 6 bases, V lost 3 bases, and 8 bases had no gene match. This CDR3 has 15 residues. CDR3 coding DNA: TGTGCCAGCTCACCCCGGGACAGGGGACCTCGCGAGCAGTACTTC. Translating gives CASSPRDRGPREQYF.

This clonotype was counted only a few times. The chain couples TRBV5-1 to TRBJ1-5; 12 bases agree with TRBD1. CDR1 and CDR2 from the germline V gene are SGHRS and YFSETQ. There are 15 residues in the CDR3. Trimming cost V 2 bases and J 5 bases; bases outside gene matches: 2. CDR3 in amino acids: CASSLGTGGYQPQHF. The CDR3 DNA is TGCGCCAGCAGCTTAGGGACAGGGGGCTATCAGCCCCAGCATTTT.

The gene calls are TRBV20-1 and TRBJ2-3; 13 bases are shared with TRBD2. CDR1 and CDR2 from the germline V gene are DFQATT and SNEGSKA (reference sequence). This CDR3 is built from 18 residues. J gave up 0 bases and V 5 bases, and 11 bases lay outside the gene matches. The CDR3 here is CSAGGLAGNGMSTDTQYF. The CDR3 DNA is TGCAGTGCTGGGGGACTAGCGGGGAACGGGATGAGCACAGATACGCAGTATTTT.

This clonotype was counted only a few times. V gene TRBV5-6 combines with J gene TRBJ1-5; tentative D call: TRBD1 (5 bases). V gave up 3 bases and J gave up 6 bases, with 16 bases separating them. Germline V CDR1 and CDR2: SGHDT, YYEEEE. The CDR3 runs 15 residues. The CDR3 sequence is CASSWAGAPSQPQHF. The CDR3 region has the DNA TGTGCCAGCAGCTGGGCCGGGGCGCCCAGTCAGCCCCAGCATTTT.

The chain is built from TRBV14 and TRBJ2-4, with 9 bases fitting TRBD1. The J call could be wrong; TRBJ2-7 is a better fit for the DNA end. The CDR3 consists of 16 residues. The germline V gene encodes CDR1 SGHDN and CDR2 FVKESK. Written as DNA, the CDR3 is TGTGCCAGCAGCCCTACCTGGGGGACAGGGTCCTACGAGCAGTACTTC. Residues: CASSPTWGTGSYEQYF.

The chain carries TRBV12-3 or TRBV12-4 and TRBJ2-1; maybe TRBD2 (5 bases). Between the trimmed V and J ends, which lost 2 bases and 10 bases, there was a span of 9 bases. The CDR3 is 12 amino acids. CDR3 nucleotide sequence: TGTGCCAGCAGTTTAATGCCGGGGGAGCAGTTCTTC. Its translation: CASSLMPGEQFF.

The V gene is TRBV28, the J gene TRBJ1-2; TRBD1 is a possible D gene (5 bases). This CDR3 has 15 residues. Trimming stripped 1 base from V and 3 bases from J, with 12 bases between. CDR1 is MDHEN, CDR2 SYDVKM, per germline. CDR3 in amino acids: CASSLSLQGHYGYTF. As DNA, the CDR3 is TGTGCCAGCAGTTTATCCCTCCAGGGTCACTATGGCTACACCTTC.

This chain links TRBV2 with TRBJ2-4; 7 bases match TRBD1. The junction had 11 bases not matched to a gene; V was cut back by 6 bases and J by 3 bases. The germline V gene has CDR1 SNHLY and CDR2 FYNNEI. CDR3 length: 16 residues. In nucleotides, the CDR3 is TGTGCCAGCAGCGGACAGGAGGCAGGAGTCAAAAACATTCAGTACTTC. Its translation: CASSGQEAGVKNIQYF.

V is TRBV7-2 and J is TRBJ2-5; 7 bases align to TRBD1. The V gene's germline CDR1 is SGHTA and CDR2 FQGNSA. The CDR3 runs 14 residues. After removal of 2 bases from V and 5 bases from J, the junction contained 5 bases not matched to a gene. CDR3 sequence (DNA): TGTGCCAGCAGCTTAACACAGGGGCGGGAGACCCAGTACTTC. The encoded protein is CASSLTQGRETQYF.

This clonotype was recorded a few times. The V gene is TRBV12-3 or TRBV12-4, the J gene TRBJ1-1; a possible D gene is TRBD1 (5 bases). V lost 3 bases and J 6 bases, leaving 17 bases between the germline ends. The length of the CDR3 is 15 residues. The CDR3 coding sequence is TGTGCCAGCAGTTTCGACAGATCAGGGAGTCCTGAAGCTTTCTTT. Protein product: CASSFDRSGSPEAFF.

This chain joins TRBV6-5 and TRBJ1-2; weak D call: TRBD1 (5 bases). The CDR3 consists of 15 residues. Trimming shortened V by 2 bases and J by 2 bases, and 12 bases separated the two germline ends. Germline values: CDR1 MNHEY, CDR2 SVGAGI. CDR3 DNA: TGTGCCAGCAGTTACAAGGGAAGACAGAACTATGGCTACACCTTC. Protein sequence: CASSYKGRQNYGYTF.

The chain recombines TRBV4-1 with TRBJ2-1, with TRBD2 identical over 10 bases. The DNA end is more similar to TRBJ2-7, so the J call may be wrong. CDR3 length: 17 residues. CDR1 and CDR2 (germline): MGHRA, YSYEKL. The CDR3 DNA is TGCGCCAGCAGCCAAGATCACACTAGCGGGGCCTACAATGAGCAGTACTTC. Its translation: CASSQDHTSGAYNEQYF.

The genes are TRBV15 and TRBJ2-7, with a weak D call TRBD1 (6 bases). The V end lost 4 bases, the J end lost 4 bases, and 8 bases lay between the germline ends. The germline CDR1 and CDR2 sequences are LNHNV and YYDKDF (reference sequence). The CDR3 consists of 12 residues. This CDR3 is CATSKGEYEQYF. The CDR3 coding sequence is TGTGCCACCAGCAAGGGGGAGTACGAGCAGTACTTC.

This clonotype was seen a few times. The CDR3 sequence is CASRADRGPDTEAFF. As DNA, the CDR3 is TGTGCCAGCAGAGCGGACAGGGGGCCAGACACTGAAGCTTTCTTT. The chain uses TRBV12-3 or TRBV12-4 and TRBJ1-1; TRBD1 aligns across 11 bases. The trim removed 6 bases at V and 3 bases at J, leaving 6 bases unmatched. This CDR3 region has 15 residues.

The sample holds a few counts of this clonotype. The chain joins TRBV20-1 to TRBJ2-3; D may be TRBD2 (6 bases). CDR1 DFQATT and CDR2 SNEGSKA come from the germline V gene (reference sequence). The CDR3 consists of 13 residues. V shed 3 bases and J shed 2 bases, with 9 bases lying between them. The CDR3 coding sequence is TGCAGTGCTAGCGGGACTCCCACAGATACGCAGTATTTT. Translation: CSASGTPTDTQYF.

The J gene is TRBJ2-5, the V gene TRBV6-5; D may be TRBD1 (5 bases). The J call may be incorrect, as the DNA end agrees better with TRBJ2-7. Germline-derived CDR1 and CDR2 are MNHEY and SVGAGI. The CDR3 runs 15 residues. CDR3: CASSYSFRAGSEQYF. The CDR3 nucleotides read TGTGCCAGCAGTTACTCGTTCAGGGCAGGGTCCGAGCAGTACTTC.

This sequence joins TRBV28 and TRBJ2-3; D is perhaps TRBD1 (6 bases). The V end was cut by 6 bases, the J end by 2 bases, with 15 bases between. The CDR3 is 15 amino acids. Germline CDR1 reads MDHEN; CDR2 reads SYDVKM. The CDR3 region is CASSARSGATDTQYF. For the CDR3, the DNA is TGTGCCAGCAGCGCCCGGTCAGGGGCCACAGATACGCAGTATTTT.

The chain recombines TRBV29-1 with TRBJ2-7; D is undetermined. From germline, CDR1 is SQVTM and CDR2 ANQGSEA. CDR3 length: 15 residues. V lost 0 bases and J lost 3, with 15 bases in between. The CDR3, as DNA: TGCAGCGTTGAAGAGCGCACCTCCCCCGACTACGAGCAGTACTTC. Its protein product is CSVEERTSPDYEQYF.

The chain joins TRBV7-8 to TRBJ2-3; a possible D gene is TRBD1 (6 bases). The CDR3 totals 17 residues. The germline CDR1 and CDR2 sequences are SGHVS and FQNEAQ. Deletions cut 0 bases from V and 4 bases from J, with 17 bases between. The CDR3 protein is CASSLAARGFVPDTQYF. Written as DNA, the CDR3 is TGTGCCAGCAGCTTAGCGGCCAGGGGCTTCGTGCCAGATACGCAGTATTTT.

The genes are TRBV28 and TRBJ2-5, with 10 bases aligning to TRBD1. The DNA end lines up better with TRBJ2-7; the J call may be wrong. Germline lookup yields CDR1 MDHEN and CDR2 SYDVKM. This CDR3 is 14 amino acids long. DNA of the CDR3: TGTGCCAGCAGTGGGGGACAGGGGAGGTACGAGCAGTACTTC. Its translation: CASSGGQGRYEQYF.

This clonotype was counted a few times. CDR3 in DNA: TGTGCCATCAGGAAGGACAGGGGGATCGGTGGCTACACCTTC. Protein sequence: CAIRKDRGIGGYTF. This chain links TRBV10-3 with TRBJ1-2; 10 bases are a match to TRBD1. CDR1 is ENHRY, CDR2 SYGVKD, per germline. The CDR3 length is 14 residues. Trimming at V came to 6 bases and at J to 7 bases, leaving 8 bases not matched to a gene.

V and J are TRBV30 and TRBJ1-5; a weak D match, TRBD1 (5 bases). This CDR3 is built from 14 residues. With 5 bases removed from V and 7 bases from J, the gap between germline ends came to 18 bases. Germline CDR1 is GTSNPN and CDR2 is SVGIG (reference sequence). The CDR3: CAWADSASWQPQHF. The CDR3 DNA reads as TGTGCCTGGGCTGACAGTGCAAGTTGGCAGCCCCAGCATTTT.

The chain links TRBV20-1 to TRBJ2-5; the match to TRBD2 covers 12 bases. The CDR3 has 14 amino acids. V trimming: 6 bases; J trimming: 5 bases; junction bases outside the gene matches: 7. Germline V gives CDR1 DFQATT, CDR2 SNEGSKA (reference sequence). CDR3 amino acids: CSATRTSGVETQYF. In DNA, the CDR3 is TGCAGTGCGACCCGGACTAGCGGGGTTGAGACCCAGTACTTC.

This clonotype has more than one count but fewer than ten. The gene calls are TRBV5-1 and TRBJ2-1; 11 bases match TRBD2. The CDR3 has 15 residues. With V trimmed by 4 bases and J by 4 bases, 4 bases remained unmatched. The germline V gene has CDR1 SGHRS and CDR2 YFSETQ. The CDR3 loop is CASSVGTSGYNEQFF. The CDR3 coding sequence is TGCGCCAGCAGCGTCGGGACTAGCGGATACAATGAGCAGTTCTTC.

This clonotype was recorded a few times. V and J are TRBV5-1 and TRBJ2-5, with D maybe TRBD1 (6 bases). The CDR3 is 16 amino acids. V was clipped by 0 bases and J by 5 bases, with 17 bases between them. CDR1 and CDR2 from the germline V gene are SGHRS and YFSETQ. CDR3 residues: CASSLEGTPGSETQYF. The DNA for the CDR3 is TGCGCCAGCAGCTTGGAAGGGACACCCGGGTCGGAGACCCAGTACTTC.

This clonotype turned up a few times. This rearrangement joins TRBV4-1 to TRBJ2-1, with 10 bases lining up with TRBD2. The CDR3 spans 19 residues. Trimming cost V 1 base and J 5 bases; bases outside gene matches: 14. From germline, CDR1 is MGHRA and CDR2 YSYEKL. Here the CDR3 DNA reads TGCGCCAGCAGCCAAGTAGTCGAAAAGCGGGGGGGCCCGAACAATGAGCAGTTCTTC. Translating it yields CASSQVVEKRGGPNNEQFF.

In its sample, this clonotype was seen a few times. The genes are TRBV6-5 and TRBJ2-1; D possibly corresponds to TRBD1 (5 bases). Germline V gives CDR1 MNHEY, CDR2 SVGAGI. V lost 2 bases to trimming and J lost 4 bases, with 15 bases between them. The CDR3 runs 16 residues. As DNA, the CDR3 is TGTGCCAGCAGTTACGTTGGGCAGGGTGGATACAATGAGCAGTTCTTC. Its translation: CASSYVGQGGYNEQFF.

Note on this clonotype: This CDR3 fails to terminate in the conserved phenylalanine or tryptophan, so it likely reflects a read error. This rearrangement joins TRBV5-4 to TRBJ2-3; D not resolved. Germline CDR1 SGHNT, CDR2 YYREEE (reference sequence). The CDR3 extends over 13 amino acids. Trimming took off 2 bases at V and 0 bases at J, with 4 bases between the two ends. The DNA for the CDR3 is TGTGCCAGCAGCTTTAGTAGCACAGATACGCAGTATTTG. This sequence encodes CASSFSSTDTQYL.